Given below is one T cell receptor beta chain in context. Its antigen specificity is not known. No quality values exist for individual bases; no much larger clone is one base distant. Trimming takes 1 base from V and 0 bases from J, and the germline ends sit 27 bases apart. From a lookup of the germline V gene, CDR1 and CDR2 are MGHRA and YSYEKL. There are 21 amino acids in the CDR3, from cysteine to phenylalanine inclusive. This entry keeps only the CDR3 DNA: 63 bases, framed from base 1. The sample comes from a study of T cell changes during pregnancy in multiple sclerosis (dated by TCRdb to the late 2010s). Broadly, across the study: The study examined how the T cell repertoire changed over the course of pregnancy in women with multiple sclerosis.

Libraries were constructed by the immunoSEQ multiplex PCR assay. Drawn from immuneACCESS, this table holds only the in-frame rearrangements with V and J called that TCRdb kept. Clones are partly lost; checked studies trace under half to an unresolved V gene and leave the rest unexplained. The sample table contains 70,000 to 95,000 clones; only one count was recorded for approximately 92% of them. The ten top clones hold roughly 4% of the sample. The chain links TRBV4-1 with TRBJ1-1, with TRBD1 as a weak D call on 6 bases. The sample in question was peripheral blood, obtained in the first trimester of pregnancy. The receptor's source is a female donor with multiple sclerosis, enrolled in a pregnancy study. At the DNA level, the sequence is TGCGCCAGCAGCCAAGCCCCTATTAACAGGGTTGCTTCTTCTATGAACACTGAAGCTTTCTTT. This sequence encodes CASSQAPINRVASSMNTEAFF.